A selection of T cell receptor beta chains follows, all from one sample in a study of cytomegalovirus exposure and HLA in healthy donors. Generated by immunoSEQ multiplex PCR, the TCRdb table keeps only in-frame clones and is missing some. The sample lists roughly 150,000 clones, about 88% occurring once. The sample was PBMCs. The receptor set was obtained from a woman between 18 and 30 years old in good health and CMV-seronegative. Each CDR3 is given with its conserved first and last residue. A D gene is named only where the DNA matches it firmly. Clone size, where shown, is once, few, many, or a class for clones that have expanded.

CDR3 protein: CSVVANNQPQHF
CDR3 DNA: TGCAGCGTTGTGGCCAACAATCAGCCCCAGCATTTT
D gene: NA
J gene: TRBJ1-5
clone size: NA
V gene: TRBV29-1

CDR3 protein: CASSFVGGGYEQYF
CDR3 DNA: TGTGCCAGCAGCTTCGTCGGGGGGGGATACGAGCAGTACTTC
D gene: TRBD2
J gene: TRBJ2-7
clone size: NA
V gene: TRBV7-9

CDR3 protein: CASSDRVNSSPLHF
CDR3 DNA: TGTGCCAGCAGTGACAGGGTCAACTCTTCACCCCTCCACTTT
D gene: NA
J gene: TRBJ1-6
clone size: NA
V gene: TRBV2

CDR3 protein: CASSTGLVLEQYF
CDR3 DNA: TGTGCCAGCAGCACCGGACTAGTACTCGAGCAGTACTTC
D gene: TRBD2
J gene: TRBJ2-7
clone size: NA
V gene: TRBV11-2

CDR3 protein: CASSLVTGPMEQYF
CDR3 DNA: TGTGCCAGCAGTTTGGTTACTGGGCCTATGGAGCAGTACTTC
D gene: NA
J gene: TRBJ2-7
clone size: NA
V gene: TRBV28

CDR3 protein: CSARDMEQGNF
CDR3 DNA: TGCAGTGCTAGAGATATGGAACAGGGAAACTTC
D gene: NA
J gene: TRBJ2-7
clone size: NA
V gene: TRBV20-1

CDR3 protein: CASSLGGFGKLFF
CDR3 DNA: TGTGCCAGCAGCTTGGGAGGTTTCGGAAAACTGTTTTTT
D gene: NA
J gene: TRBJ1-4
clone size: NA
V gene: TRBV5-4

CDR3 protein: CASSVSGVVGSNEQFF
CDR3 DNA: TGTGCCAGCAGTGTCAGCGGGGTAGTAGGTTCCAATGAGCAGTTCTTC
D gene: TRBD2
J gene: TRBJ2-1
clone size: NA
V gene: TRBV2

CDR3 protein: CASSSRTGANYGYTF
CDR3 DNA: TGCGCCAGCAGCTCTAGGACAGGGGCTAACTATGGCTACACCTTC
D gene: TRBD1
J gene: TRBJ1-2
clone size: NA
V gene: TRBV4-3

CDR3 protein: CASSWRTGFNQPQHF
CDR3 DNA: TGTGCCAGCAGTTGGAGGACAGGGTTCAATCAGCCCCAGCATTTT
D gene: TRBD1
J gene: TRBJ1-5
clone size: NA
V gene: TRBV28

CDR3 protein: CASSMDRAYNEQFF
CDR3 DNA: TGTGCCAGCAGTATGGACAGGGCCTACAATGAGCAGTTCTTC
D gene: TRBD1
J gene: TRBJ2-1
clone size: NA
V gene: TRBV6-5

CDR3 protein: CASSQFGRGISNQPQHF
CDR3 DNA: TGCGCCAGCAGTCAATTCGGCAGGGGGATTAGCAATCAGCCCCAGCATTTT
D gene: TRBD1
J gene: TRBJ1-5
clone size: NA
V gene: TRBV23-1

CDR3 protein: CASSLGQVNTDTQYF
CDR3 DNA: TGCGCCAGCAGCTTGGGACAGGTGAACACAGATACGCAGTATTTT
D gene: NA
J gene: TRBJ2-3
clone size: NA
V gene: TRBV5-1

CDR3 protein: CSSSFDGQVGDTEAFF
CDR3 DNA: TGTTCCAGCAGCTTCGACGGACAGGTCGGAGACACTGAAGCTTTCTTT
D gene: TRBD1
J gene: TRBJ1-1
clone size: NA
V gene: TRBV7-9

CDR3 protein: CASRGGGSAYEQYF
CDR3 DNA: TGTGCCAGCAGGGGGGGCGGGAGCGCCTACGAGCAGTACTTC
D gene: NA
J gene: TRBJ2-7
clone size: NA
V gene: TRBV7-2

CDR3 protein: CASSWTGGQETQYF
CDR3 DNA: TGTGCCAGCAGTTGGACAGGGGGGCAAGAGACCCAGTACTTC
D gene: TRBD1
J gene: TRBJ2-5
clone size: NA
V gene: TRBV6-5

CDR3 protein: CASSPGGATSYEQYF
CDR3 DNA: TGTGCCAGCAGCCCCGGAGGGGCGACGTCATACGAGCAGTACTTC
D gene: NA
J gene: TRBJ2-7
clone size: few
V gene: TRBV27

CDR3 protein: CASSQDGKDQPQHF
CDR3 DNA: TGTGCCAGCAGCCAAGACGGGAAAGATCAGCCCCAGCATTTT
D gene: NA
J gene: TRBJ1-5
clone size: NA
V gene: TRBV4-2

CDR3 protein: CASSEGNSYNEQFF
CDR3 DNA: TGCGCCAGCAGTGAGGGCAACTCCTACAATGAGCAGTTCTTC
D gene: NA
J gene: TRBJ2-1
clone size: NA
V gene: TRBV5-1

CDR3 protein: CASSLQGKQYF
CDR3 DNA: TGCGCCAGCAGCTTACAGGGAAAGCAGTACTTC
D gene: NA
J gene: TRBJ2-7
clone size: NA
V gene: TRBV5-1

CDR3 protein: CASSPRRGNQPQHF
CDR3 DNA: TGTGCCAGCAGTCCCAGGAGGGGCAATCAGCCCCAGCATTTT
D gene: NA
J gene: TRBJ1-5
clone size: NA
V gene: TRBV27

CDR3 protein: CASSDTGTGNEKLFF
CDR3 DNA: TGTGCCAGCAGTGATACCGGGACAGGGAATGAAAAACTGTTTTTT
D gene: TRBD1
J gene: TRBJ1-4
clone size: few
V gene: TRBV25-1

CDR3 protein: CASSPLAGGNTGELFF
CDR3 DNA: TGCGCCAGCAGCCCACTAGCGGGGGGAAACACCGGGGAGCTGTTTTTT
D gene: TRBD2
J gene: TRBJ2-2
clone size: NA
V gene: TRBV5-1

CDR3 protein: CASSSYGSRNTIYF
CDR3 DNA: TGTGCCAGCAGCTCATACGGGTCTCGGAACACCATATATTTT
D gene: NA
J gene: TRBJ1-3
clone size: NA
V gene: TRBV7-9

CDR3 protein: CATSRDGGGTYEQYF
CDR3 DNA: TGTGCCACCAGCAGGGATGGGGGGGGGACCTACGAGCAGTACTTC
D gene: TRBD2
J gene: TRBJ2-7
clone size: NA
V gene: TRBV15

CDR3 protein: CASSVGGGSGLSSYNEQFF
CDR3 DNA: TGTGCCAGCAGCGTAGGTGGTGGGAGCGGGCTGAGCTCCTACAATGAGCAGTTCTTC
D gene: NA
J gene: TRBJ2-1
clone size: NA
V gene: TRBV9

CDR3 protein: CASSPKGGNTEAFF
CDR3 DNA: TGTGCCAGCTCACCCAAGGGAGGAAACACTGAAGCTTTCTTT
D gene: NA
J gene: TRBJ1-1
clone size: NA
V gene: TRBV18

CDR3 protein: CASSLSTGLNTGELFF
CDR3 DNA: TGTGCCAGCAGCTTATCAACAGGGTTGAACACCGGGGAGCTGTTTTTT
D gene: NA
J gene: TRBJ2-2
clone size: once
V gene: TRBV7-9

CDR3 protein: CASSDTGGGYGYTF
CDR3 DNA: TGTGCCAGCAGTGACACGGGGGGTGGCTATGGCTACACCTTC
D gene: NA
J gene: TRBJ1-2
clone size: NA
V gene: TRBV2

CDR3 protein: CASSFEGVADTQYF
CDR3 DNA: TGTGCCAGCAGCTTTGAGGGGGTGGCAGATACGCAGTATTTT
D gene: NA
J gene: TRBJ2-3
clone size: NA
V gene: TRBV7-6

CDR3 protein: CASSPGQARGYTF
CDR3 DNA: TGTGCCAGTAGTCCGGGACAGGCTCGGGGCTACACCTTC
D gene: TRBD1
J gene: TRBJ1-2
clone size: NA
V gene: TRBV19